This T cell receptor (beta chain) came from a study of blood T cell repertoires in COVID-19. V shed 6 bases and J shed 5 bases, with 17 bases lying between them. This CDR3 is 15 amino acids long. From germline, CDR1 is LNHDA and CDR2 SQIVND (reference sequence). The assay was immunoSEQ multiplex PCR, and TCRdb's table has in-frame clones only and misses some. The table lists approximately 430,000 clones, roughly 85% of them singletons. The count of this clone is one. V usage is TRBV19 and J usage is TRBJ2-1, with D possibly matching TRBD2 (5 bases). Input material: peripheral blood. The TCR originated in a woman under 40 with active or convalescent COVID-19. The CDR3 coding sequence is TGTGCCAGTAGAAACACGGACTTTCTTGACAATGAGCAGTTCTTC. Encoded protein: CASRNTDFLDNEQFF.